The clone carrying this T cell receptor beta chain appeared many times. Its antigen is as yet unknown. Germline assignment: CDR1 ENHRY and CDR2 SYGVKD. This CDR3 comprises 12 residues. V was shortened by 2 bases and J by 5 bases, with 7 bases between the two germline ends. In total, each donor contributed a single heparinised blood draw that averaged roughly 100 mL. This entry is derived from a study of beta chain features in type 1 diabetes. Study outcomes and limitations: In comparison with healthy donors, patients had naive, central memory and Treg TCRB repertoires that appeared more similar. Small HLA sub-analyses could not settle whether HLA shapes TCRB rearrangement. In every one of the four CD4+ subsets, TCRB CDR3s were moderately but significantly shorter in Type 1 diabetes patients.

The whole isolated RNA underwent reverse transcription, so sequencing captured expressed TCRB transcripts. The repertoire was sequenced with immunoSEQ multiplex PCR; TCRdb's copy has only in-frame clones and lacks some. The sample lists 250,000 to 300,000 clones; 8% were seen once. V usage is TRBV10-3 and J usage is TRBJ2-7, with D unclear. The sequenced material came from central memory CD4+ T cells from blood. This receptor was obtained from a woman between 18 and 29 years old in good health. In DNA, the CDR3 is TGTGCCATCAGTGAGATGGGTGACGAGCAGTACTTC. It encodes CAISEMGDEQYF.